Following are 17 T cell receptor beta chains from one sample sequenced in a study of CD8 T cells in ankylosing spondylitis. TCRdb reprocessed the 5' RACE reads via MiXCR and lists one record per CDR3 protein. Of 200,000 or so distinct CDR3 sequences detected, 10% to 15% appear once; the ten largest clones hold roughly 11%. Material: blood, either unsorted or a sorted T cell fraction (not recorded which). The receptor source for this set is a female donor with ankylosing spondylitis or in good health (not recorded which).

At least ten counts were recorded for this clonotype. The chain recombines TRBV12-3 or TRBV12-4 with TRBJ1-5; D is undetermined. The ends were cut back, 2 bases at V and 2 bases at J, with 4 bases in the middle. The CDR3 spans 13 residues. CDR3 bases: TGTGCCAGCAGTTTACACCGCAATCAGCCCCAGCATTTT. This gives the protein CASSLHRNQPQHF.

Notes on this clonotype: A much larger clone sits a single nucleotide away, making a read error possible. The CDR3 nucleotides read TGTGTCACCGCTACTATACAGGGGACCCCCACCGGGGAGCTGTTTTTT. It is translated as CVTATIQGTPTGELFF. V usage is TRBV6-1 and J usage is TRBJ2-2; 7 bases agree with TRBD1. Germline lookup yields CDR1 MNHNS and CDR2 SASEGT. There are 16 residues in the CDR3.

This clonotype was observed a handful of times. The chain's CDR3 is CASHRDNQPQHF. CDR3 coding DNA: TGTGCCAGCCACAGGGACAATCAGCCCCAGCATTTT. The chain couples TRBV2 to TRBJ1-5, with D maybe TRBD1 (6 bases). Germline V gene lookup returns CDR1 SNHLY and CDR2 FYNNEI. Trimming removed 8 bases from V and 3 bases from J, with 8 bases in between. This CDR3 is 12 amino acids long.

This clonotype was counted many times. CDR3 in amino acids: CASSLYLLRDREATDTQYF. CDR3 in DNA: TGTGCCAGCAGCTTATACTTGCTGCGGGACAGGGAGGCCACAGATACGCAGTATTTT. The chain recombines TRBV13 with TRBJ2-3; 9 nucleotides align to TRBD1. The CDR3 spans 19 residues. Germline CDR1 is PRHDT and CDR2 is FYEKMQ (reference sequence). V shed 2 bases and J 2 bases; nucleotides not matched to a gene: 14.

CDR3 sequence reads: CASKVLAGVEGEQFF. For the CDR3, the DNA is TGTGCCAGTAAAGTCTTAGCGGGAGTAGAAGGTGAGCAGTTCTTC. V is TRBV19 and J is TRBJ2-1; the match to TRBD2 covers 9 bases. V was clipped by 7 bases and J by 9 bases; unmatched bases: 13. The CDR3 extends over 15 amino acids. Germline assignment: CDR1 LNHDA and CDR2 SQIVND (reference sequence).

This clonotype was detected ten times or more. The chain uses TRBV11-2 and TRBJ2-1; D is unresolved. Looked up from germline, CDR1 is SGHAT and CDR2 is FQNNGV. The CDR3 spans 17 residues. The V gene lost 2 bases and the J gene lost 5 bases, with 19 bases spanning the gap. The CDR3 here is CASSLFGRGSVHNEQFF. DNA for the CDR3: TGTGCCAGCAGCTTATTTGGGCGTGGATCCGTGCACAATGAGCAGTTCTTC. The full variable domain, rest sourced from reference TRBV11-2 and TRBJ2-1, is EAGVAQSPRYKIIEKRQSVAFWCNPISGHATLYWYQQILGQGPKLLIQFQNNGVVDDSQLPKDRFSAERLKGVDSTLKIQPAKLEDSAVYLCASSLFGRGSVHNEQFFGPGTRLTVL.

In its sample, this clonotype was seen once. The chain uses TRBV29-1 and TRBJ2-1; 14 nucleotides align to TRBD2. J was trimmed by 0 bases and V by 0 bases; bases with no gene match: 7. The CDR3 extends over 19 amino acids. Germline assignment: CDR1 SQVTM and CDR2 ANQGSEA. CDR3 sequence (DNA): TGCAGCGTTGAAGATCCCGGGACTAGCGGGGGCCGCTCCTACAATGAGCAGTTCTTC. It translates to CSVEDPGTSGGRSYNEQFF.

The DNA of the CDR3 is TGCGCCAGCAGCTTCGGTAGGGGGGGCGCTGGGGCCAACGTCCTGACTTTC. It yields the protein CASSFGRGGAGANVLTF. This rearrangement joins TRBV5-1 to TRBJ2-6; D is perhaps TRBD2 (7 bases). V was clipped by 2 bases and J by 2 bases, with 14 bases between them. Per germline, CDR1 SGHRS and CDR2 YFSETQ. This CDR3 region has 17 residues.

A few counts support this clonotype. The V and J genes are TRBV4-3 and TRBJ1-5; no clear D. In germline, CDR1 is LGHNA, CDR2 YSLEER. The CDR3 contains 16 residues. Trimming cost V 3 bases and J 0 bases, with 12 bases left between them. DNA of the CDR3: TGCGCCAGCAGCCAGGAAGCCGGGTTTAGCAATCAGCCCCAGCATTTT. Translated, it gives CASSQEAGFSNQPQHF.

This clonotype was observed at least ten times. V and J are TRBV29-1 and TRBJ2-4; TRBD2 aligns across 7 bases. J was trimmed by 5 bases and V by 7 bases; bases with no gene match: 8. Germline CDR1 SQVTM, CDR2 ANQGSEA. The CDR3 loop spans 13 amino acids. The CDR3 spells CSADSGRQNIQYF. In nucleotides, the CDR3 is TGCAGCGCCGATAGCGGGCGGCAAAACATTCAGTACTTC.

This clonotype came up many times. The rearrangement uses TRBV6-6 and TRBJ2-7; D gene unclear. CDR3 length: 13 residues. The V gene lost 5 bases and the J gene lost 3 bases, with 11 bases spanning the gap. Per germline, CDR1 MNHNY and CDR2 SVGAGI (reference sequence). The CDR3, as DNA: TGTGCCAGCAGTCGGACCCAATTCTACGAGCAGTACTTC. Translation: CASSRTQFYEQYF.

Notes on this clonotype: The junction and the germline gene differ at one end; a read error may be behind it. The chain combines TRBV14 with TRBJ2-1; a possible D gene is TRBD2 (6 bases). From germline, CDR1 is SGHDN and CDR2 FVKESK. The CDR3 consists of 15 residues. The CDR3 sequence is CASSQRGLRHNEQFF. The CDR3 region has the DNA TGCGCCAGCAGCCAAAGGGGACTCCGACACAATGAGCAGTTCTTC.

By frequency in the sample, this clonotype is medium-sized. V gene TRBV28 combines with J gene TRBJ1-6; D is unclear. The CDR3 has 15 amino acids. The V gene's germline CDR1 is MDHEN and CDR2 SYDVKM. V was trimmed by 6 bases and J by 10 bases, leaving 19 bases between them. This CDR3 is CASSRQLVWGSPLHF. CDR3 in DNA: TGTGCCAGCAGCCGACAACTCGTGTGGGGATCACCCCTCCACTTT. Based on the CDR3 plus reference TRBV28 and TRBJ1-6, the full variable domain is DVKVTQSSRYLVKRTGEKVFLECVQDMDHENMFWYRQDPGLGLRLIYFSYDVKMKEKGDIPEGYSVSREKKERFSLILESASTNQTSMYLCASSRQLVWGSPLHFGNGTRLTVT.

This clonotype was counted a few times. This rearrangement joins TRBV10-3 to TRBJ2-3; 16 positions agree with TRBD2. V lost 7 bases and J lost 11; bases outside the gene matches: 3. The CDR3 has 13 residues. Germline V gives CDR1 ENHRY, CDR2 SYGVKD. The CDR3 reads CAIKGLAGGVQYF. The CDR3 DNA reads TGTGCCATCAAGGGACTAGCGGGAGGGGTGCAGTATTTT.

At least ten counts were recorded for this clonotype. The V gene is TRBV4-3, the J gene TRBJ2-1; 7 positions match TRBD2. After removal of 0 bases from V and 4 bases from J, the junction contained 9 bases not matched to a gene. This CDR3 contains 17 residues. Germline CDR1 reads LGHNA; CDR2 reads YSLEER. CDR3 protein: CASSQEVGLAAYNEQFF. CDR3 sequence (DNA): TGCGCCAGCAGCCAAGAGGTCGGGCTAGCGGCATACAATGAGCAGTTCTTC.

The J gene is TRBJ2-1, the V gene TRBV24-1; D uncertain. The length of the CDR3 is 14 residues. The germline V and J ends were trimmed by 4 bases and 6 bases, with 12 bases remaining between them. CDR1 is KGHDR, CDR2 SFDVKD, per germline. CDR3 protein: CATSDPMTVNEQFF. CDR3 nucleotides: TGTGCCACCAGTGACCCCATGACTGTCAATGAGCAGTTCTTC.

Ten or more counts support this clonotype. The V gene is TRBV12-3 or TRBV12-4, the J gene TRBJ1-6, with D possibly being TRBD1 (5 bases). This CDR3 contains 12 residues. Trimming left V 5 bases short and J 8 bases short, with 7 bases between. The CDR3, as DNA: TGTGCCAGCAGTCCCAGGGATTCACCCCTCCACTTT. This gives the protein CASSPRDSPLHF.